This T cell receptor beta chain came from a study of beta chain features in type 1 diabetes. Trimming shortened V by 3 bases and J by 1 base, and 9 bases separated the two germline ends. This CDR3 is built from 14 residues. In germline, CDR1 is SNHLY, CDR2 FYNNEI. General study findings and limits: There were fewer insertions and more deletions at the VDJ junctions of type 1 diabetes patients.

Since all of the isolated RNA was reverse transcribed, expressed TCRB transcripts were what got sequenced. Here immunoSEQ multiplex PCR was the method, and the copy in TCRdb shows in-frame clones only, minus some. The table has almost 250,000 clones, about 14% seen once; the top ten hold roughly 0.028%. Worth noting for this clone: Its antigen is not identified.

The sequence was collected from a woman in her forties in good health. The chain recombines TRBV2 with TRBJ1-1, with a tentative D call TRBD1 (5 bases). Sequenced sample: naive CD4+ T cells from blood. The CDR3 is CASSDQGGNTEAFF. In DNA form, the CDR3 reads TGTGCCAGCAGTGACCAGGGTGGGAACACTGAAGCTTTCTTT.